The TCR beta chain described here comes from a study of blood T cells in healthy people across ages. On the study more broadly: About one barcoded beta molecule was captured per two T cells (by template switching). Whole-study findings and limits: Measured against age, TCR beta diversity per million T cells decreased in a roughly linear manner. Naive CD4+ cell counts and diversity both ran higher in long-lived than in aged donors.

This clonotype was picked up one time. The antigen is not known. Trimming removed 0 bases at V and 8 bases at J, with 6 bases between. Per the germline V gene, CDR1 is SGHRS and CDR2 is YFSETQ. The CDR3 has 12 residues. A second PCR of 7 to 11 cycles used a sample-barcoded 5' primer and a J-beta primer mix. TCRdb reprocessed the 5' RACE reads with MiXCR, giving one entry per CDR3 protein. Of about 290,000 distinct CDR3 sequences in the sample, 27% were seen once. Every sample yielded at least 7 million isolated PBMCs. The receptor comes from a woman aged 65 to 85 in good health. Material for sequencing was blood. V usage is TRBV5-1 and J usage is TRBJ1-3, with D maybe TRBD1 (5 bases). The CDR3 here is CASSLVGDTIYF. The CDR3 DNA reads TGCGCCAGCAGCTTGGTAGGGGACACCATATATTTT.